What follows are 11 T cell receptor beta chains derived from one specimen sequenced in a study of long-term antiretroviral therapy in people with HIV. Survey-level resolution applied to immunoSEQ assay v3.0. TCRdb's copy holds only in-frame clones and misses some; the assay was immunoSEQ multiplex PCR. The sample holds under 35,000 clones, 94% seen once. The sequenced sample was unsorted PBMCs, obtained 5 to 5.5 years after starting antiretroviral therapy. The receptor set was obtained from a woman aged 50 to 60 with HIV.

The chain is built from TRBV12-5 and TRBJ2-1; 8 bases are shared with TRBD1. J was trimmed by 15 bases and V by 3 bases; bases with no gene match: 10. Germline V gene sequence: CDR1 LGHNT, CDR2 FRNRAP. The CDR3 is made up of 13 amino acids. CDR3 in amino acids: CASGFGTGGTWFF. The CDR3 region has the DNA TGTGCTAGTGGTTTCGGCACAGGGGGGACGTGGTTCTTC.

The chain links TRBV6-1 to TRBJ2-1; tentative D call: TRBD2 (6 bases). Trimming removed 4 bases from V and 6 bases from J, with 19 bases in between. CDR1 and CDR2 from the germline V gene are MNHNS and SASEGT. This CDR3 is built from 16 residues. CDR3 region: CASSGSASVSFNEQFF. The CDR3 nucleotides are TGTGCCAGCAGTGGCAGCGCTAGCGTTAGTTTCAATGAGCAGTTCTTC.

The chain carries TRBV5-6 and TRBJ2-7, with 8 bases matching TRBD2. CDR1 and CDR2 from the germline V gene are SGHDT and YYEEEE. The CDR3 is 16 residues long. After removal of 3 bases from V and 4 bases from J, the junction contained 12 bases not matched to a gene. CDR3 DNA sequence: TGTGCCAGCAGCTCCCGAACGCGGGGGGCCTCTTACGAGCAGTACTTC. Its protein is CASSSRTRGASYEQYF.

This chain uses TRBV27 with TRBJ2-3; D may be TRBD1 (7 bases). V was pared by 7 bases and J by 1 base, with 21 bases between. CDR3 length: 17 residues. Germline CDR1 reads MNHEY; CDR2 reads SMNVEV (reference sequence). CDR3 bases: TGTGCCAGCACCGAAGGGGACAGCGGAGGGGGCACAGATACGCAGTATTTT. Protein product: CASTEGDSGGGTDTQYF.

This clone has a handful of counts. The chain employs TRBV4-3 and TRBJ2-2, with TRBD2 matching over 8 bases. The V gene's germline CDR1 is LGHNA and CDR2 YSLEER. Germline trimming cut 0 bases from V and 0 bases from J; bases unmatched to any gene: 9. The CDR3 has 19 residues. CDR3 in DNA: TGCGCCAGCAGCCAAGATTTCGGGGGGGCCGCCCCGAACACCGGGGAGCTGTTTTTT. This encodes CASSQDFGGAAPNTGELFF.

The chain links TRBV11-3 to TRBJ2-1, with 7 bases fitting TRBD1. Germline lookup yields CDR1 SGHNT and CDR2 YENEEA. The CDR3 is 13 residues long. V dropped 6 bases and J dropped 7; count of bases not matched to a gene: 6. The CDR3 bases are TGTGCCAGCAGTCGACAGGGATGGAATGAGCAGTTCTTC. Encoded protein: CASSRQGWNEQFF.

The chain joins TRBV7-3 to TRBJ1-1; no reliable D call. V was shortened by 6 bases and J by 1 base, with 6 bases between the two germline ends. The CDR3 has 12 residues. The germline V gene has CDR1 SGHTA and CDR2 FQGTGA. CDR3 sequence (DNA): TGTGCCAGCAGGAACCAGAACACTGAAGCTTTCTTT. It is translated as CASRNQNTEAFF.

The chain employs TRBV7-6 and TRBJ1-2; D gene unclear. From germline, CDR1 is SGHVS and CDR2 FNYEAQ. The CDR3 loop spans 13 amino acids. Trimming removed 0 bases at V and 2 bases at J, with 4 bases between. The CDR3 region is CASSLAENYGYTF. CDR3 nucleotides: TGTGCCAGCAGCTTAGCGGAGAACTATGGCTACACCTTC.

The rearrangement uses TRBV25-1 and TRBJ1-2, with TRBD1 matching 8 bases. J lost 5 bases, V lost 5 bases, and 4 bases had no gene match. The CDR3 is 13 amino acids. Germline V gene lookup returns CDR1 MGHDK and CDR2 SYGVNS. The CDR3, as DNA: TGTGCCAGCAGTCTACAGGGGGGTTATGGCTACACCTTC. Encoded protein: CASSLQGGYGYTF.

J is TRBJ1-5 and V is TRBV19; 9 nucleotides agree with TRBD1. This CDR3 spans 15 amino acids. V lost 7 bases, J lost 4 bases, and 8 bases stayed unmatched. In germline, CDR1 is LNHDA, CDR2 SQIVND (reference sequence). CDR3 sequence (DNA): TGTGCCAGTACCTTATCAGGGACAGGGAATCAGCCCCAGCATTTT. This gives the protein CASTLSGTGNQPQHF.

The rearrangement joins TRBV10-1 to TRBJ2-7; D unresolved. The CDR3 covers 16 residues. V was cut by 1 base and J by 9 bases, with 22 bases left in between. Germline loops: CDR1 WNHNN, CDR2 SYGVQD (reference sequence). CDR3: CASSEWCRRKSLGQYF. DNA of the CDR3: TGCGCCAGCAGTGAGTGGTGCAGGCGCAAGAGTTTGGGGCAGTACTTC.